This T cell receptor beta chain is drawn from a study of early T cells in non-severe SARS-CoV-2 infection. Study at large: It was bulk RNA from unsorted whole blood that was sequenced, and the chains were unpaired.

TCRdb reprocessed the 5' RACE reads via MiXCR and lists one record per CDR3 protein. The data hold around 53,000 distinct CDR3 sequences, with about 7.4% observed a single time. The sample consisted of whole blood. The clonotype originates from an adult who was a healthcare worker with PCR-confirmed SARS-CoV-2 infection or an uninfected control (not recorded which).

This chain's CDR3 is CSARDIRLARYYEQYF. The CDR3 region has the DNA TGCAGTGCTAGAGATATTAGGCTAGCGAGATACTACGAGCAGTACTTC. V usage is TRBV20-1 and J usage is TRBJ2-7, with D perhaps TRBD2 (6 bases). Trimming left V 0 bases short and J 3 bases short, with 18 bases between. Germline V CDR1 and CDR2: DFQATT, SNEGSKA (reference sequence). The CDR3 is 16 amino acids.